A single sample is the source of the 18 T cell receptor beta chains below, sequenced in a study of CD8+ T cells in alopecia areata. As part of sample collection, lesional scalp punch biopsies and peripheral blood were taken from alopecia areata patients. Extraction and reverse transcription of RNA yielded cDNA as the sequencing template. The table came from immunoSEQ multiplex PCR; TCRdb's copy has only in-frame clones and leaves some out. The table lists approximately 8,200 clones, 55% of them singletons. The sample consisted of skin, taken at week 0. These receptors originate from a human donor with alopecia areata.

The V call is TRBV7-8, the J call TRBJ2-7; either TRBD1 or TRBD2 may fit D (5 bases each). The CDR3 is 13 amino acids. V gave up 5 bases and J gave up 2 bases, with 10 bases separating them. Germline V gene data show CDR1 as SGHVS and CDR2 as FQNEAQ. The CDR3 DNA is TGTGCCAGCAGCCTGGGGGTGGCCTACGAGCAGTACTTC. Its translation is CASSLGVAYEQYF.

By its share, this clone is medium-sized. The genes are TRBV28 and TRBJ2-7; D is unresolved. The CDR3 has 16 residues. Germline-derived CDR1 and CDR2 are MDHEN and SYDVKM. V was pared by 7 bases and J by 1 base, with 20 bases between. DNA of the CDR3: TGTGCCAGCACCAAGGACCGTTTTGGCCCTTCCTACGAGCAGTACTTC. Its protein product is CASTKDRFGPSYEQYF.

The chain carries TRBV9 and TRBJ2-1; no definite D call. Trimming shortened V by 5 bases and J by 6 bases, and 9 bases separated the two germline ends. The CDR3 is 12 residues long. Per germline, CDR1 SGDLS and CDR2 YYNGEE. In nucleotides, the CDR3 is TGTGCCAGCAGTGCAGAATTCAATGAGCAGTTCTTC. Translating it yields CASSAEFNEQFF.

This chain joins TRBV21-1 and TRBJ1-6. TRBV21-1 is recorded as a pseudogene. This CDR3 has 18 residues. CDR3 residues: CASSNVIAHIHHNSPLHF. The CDR3 region has the DNA TGTGCCAGCAGTAATGTCATAGCTCACATACATCATAATTCACCCCTCCACTTT.

There are a few counts of this clone. The rearrangement joins TRBV7-3 to TRBJ1-1; no firm D call. The CDR3 consists of 12 residues. Germline values: CDR1 SGHTA, CDR2 FQGTGA. V was trimmed by 3 bases and J by 4 bases, leaving 6 bases between them. CDR3: CASSFGTTEAFF. The CDR3 DNA reads as TGTGCCAGCAGCTTCGGAACCACTGAAGCTTTCTTT.

V and J are TRBV9 and TRBJ1-2, with D maybe TRBD1 (5 bases). Germline CDR1 and CDR2: SGDLS and YYNGEE. The CDR3 is 11 amino acids. V dropped 7 bases and J dropped 6 bases, with 10 bases sitting between them. CDR3 in DNA: TGTGCCAGCGAGGGGTCCCATGGCTACACCTTC. It encodes CASEGSHGYTF.

The chain uses TRBV29-1 and TRBJ2-1; D is undetermined. Looked up from germline, CDR1 is SQVTM and CDR2 is ANQGSEA. The V gene lost 5 bases and the J gene lost 15 bases, with 17 bases spanning the gap. CDR3 length: 11 amino acids. This CDR3 reads CSVQKGGSGFF. DNA for the CDR3: TGCAGCGTTCAGAAGGGTGGGTCGGGGTTCTTC.

The sample holds a few counts of this clone. The rearrangement uses TRBV7-9 and TRBJ2-4, with 8 positions matching TRBD2. Looked up from germline, CDR1 is SEHNR and CDR2 is FQNEAQ (reference sequence). There are 15 residues in the CDR3. Trimming took 4 bases from V and 8 from J; bases not matched to a gene: 10. The CDR3 loop is CASSSPRTSMDIQYF. CDR3 nucleotides: TGTGCCAGCAGCTCCCCCCGGACTAGCATGGACATTCAGTACTTC.

This clone appeared a few times. The genes are TRBV29-1 and TRBJ2-3; 9 nucleotides align to TRBD2. With V trimmed by 7 bases and J by 4 bases, 12 bases remained unmatched. The CDR3 runs 15 residues. In germline, CDR1 is SQVTM, CDR2 ANQGSEA. The CDR3 coding sequence is TGCAGCGCCACCGGGACTAGCTATTCGGCAGATACGCAGTATTTT. Translated, it gives CSATGTSYSADTQYF.

This clone has more than one count but fewer than ten. CDR3 region: CASGYRGNTEAFF. In DNA, the CDR3 is TGTGCCAGTGGATACCGGGGCAACACTGAAGCTTTCTTT. This sequence joins TRBV19 and TRBJ1-1; weak D call: TRBD1 (5 bases). Germline values: CDR1 LNHDA, CDR2 SQIVND (reference sequence). V lost 8 bases to trimming and J lost 2 bases, with 12 bases between them. The CDR3 is 13 residues long.

The chain carries TRBV23-1 and TRBJ2-5; 8 nucleotides match TRBD2. TRBV23-1 is sorted into the ORF group, with uncertain function. There are 16 residues in the CDR3. Trimming cost V 11 bases and J 5 bases; bases outside gene matches: 19. CDR3 sequence (DNA): TGCGCCCCTCCTCAACAGATGGCGGGAGGACAGGAGACCCAGTACTTC. Amino acid sequence: CAPPQQMAGGQETQYF.

Comment on this clone: One end of the junction is discordant with germline, which a read error may explain. The rearrangement joins TRBV19 to TRBJ2-6; maybe TRBD2 (6 bases). This CDR3 contains 16 residues. Germline CDR1 LNHDA, CDR2 SQIVND (reference sequence). Here the CDR3 reads CASNPSGVGGANVPTF. The CDR3 DNA reads as TGTGCCAGTAATCCTTCGGGGGTAGGTGGGGCCAACGTCCCGACTTTC. Combining the CDR3 with reference TRBV19 and TRBJ2-6 gives the whole variable domain DGGITQSPKYLFRKEGQNVTLSCEQNLNHDAMYWYRQDPGQGLRLIYYSQIVNDFQKGDIAEGYSVSREKKESFPLTVTSAQKNPTAFYLCASNPSGVGGANVPTFGAGSRLTVL.

This clone has just a few counts. The chain uses TRBV5-6 and TRBJ2-3; 15 nucleotides line up with TRBD2. V dropped 3 bases and J dropped 4; count of bases not matched to a gene: 3. CDR1 SGHDT and CDR2 YYEEEE come from the germline V gene. The length of the CDR3 is 16 residues. CDR3 in amino acids: CASSSGLAGGADTQYF. Here the CDR3 DNA reads TGTGCCAGCAGCTCCGGACTAGCGGGAGGGGCAGATACGCAGTATTTT.

This clone was found a few times. The chain carries TRBV2 and TRBJ1-5; 7 bases align to TRBD1. The CDR3 sequence is 13 residues long. The V gene's germline CDR1 is SNHLY and CDR2 FYNNEI. V lost 10 bases and J lost 4; bases outside the gene matches: 7. The CDR3 is CANSDRANQPQHF. CDR3 DNA: TGTGCCAACTCAGACAGGGCAAATCAGCCCCAGCATTTT.

In DNA form, the CDR3 reads TGTGCCAGCAGCGGTAGCGGGAGGGCCAAACTAGGGTACAATGAGCAGTTCTTC. Its translation is CASSGSGRAKLGYNEQFF. This chain connects TRBV7-8 to TRBJ2-1; TRBD2 matches 11 bases. This CDR3 has 18 residues. Germline-derived CDR1 and CDR2 are SGHVS and FQNEAQ. V shed 5 bases and J 4 bases; nucleotides not matched to a gene: 13.

This clone has only a few counts. This rearrangement joins TRBV19 to TRBJ1-3, with a tentative D call TRBD1 (5 bases). CDR1 is LNHDA and CDR2 is SQIVND in the germline V gene (reference sequence). This CDR3 region has 15 residues. Trimming cost V 6 bases and J 2 bases, with 14 bases left between them. CDR3 DNA: TGTGCCAGTAGACGGGACCGCGGGACTGGAAACACCATATATTTT. Translating it yields CASRRDRGTGNTIYF.

V and J are TRBV7-9 and TRBJ2-7; the D gene is possibly TRBD2 (7 bases). V lost 5 bases, J lost 6 bases, and 20 bases lay in between. This CDR3 contains 15 residues. Germline CDR1 SEHNR, CDR2 FQNEAQ (reference sequence). This CDR3 is CASSLSSGRGPEQYF. In nucleotides, the CDR3 is TGTGCCAGCAGCCTGAGTTCGGGGCGGGGGCCCGAGCAGTACTTC.

This clone has just one count. J is TRBJ2-1 and V is TRBV12-5; the D is unclear. V lost 1 base and J 4 bases, leaving 5 bases between the germline ends. The germline V gene encodes CDR1 LGHNT and CDR2 FRNRAP. CDR3 length: 13 residues. The CDR3 DNA follows: TGTGCTAGTGGTTTGGAGAGTTACAATGAGCAGTTCTTC. It yields the protein CASGLESYNEQFF.